The next 9 T cell receptor beta chains were all read from a single sample in a study of cytomegalovirus exposure and HLA in healthy donors. 13 Jbeta primers and 60 Vbeta primers were used for the PCR. The table came from immunoSEQ multiplex PCR; TCRdb's copy has only in-frame clones and leaves some out. The data show hundreds of thousands of clones, with 75% to 90% seen just once and approximately 1% held by the top ten. Sequenced: PBMCs. The source of these receptors is a woman younger than 35 in good health and CMV-seronegative.

The chain combines TRBV7-9 with TRBJ1-2; D not certain. V dropped 4 bases and J dropped 8 bases, with 23 bases sitting between them. The CDR3 has 16 residues. CDR1 and CDR2 from the germline V gene are SEHNR and FQNEAQ (reference sequence). The CDR3, as DNA: TGTGCCAGCAGCTCCCCGGCGGCAGTTCCAATATTCGGCTACACCTTC. It is translated as CASSSPAAVPIFGYTF.

This chain uses TRBV6-1 with TRBJ2-7, with D tentatively TRBD1 (7 bases). Trimming pared 6 bases from V and 0 bases from J, leaving 15 bases between. In germline, CDR1 is MNHNS, CDR2 SASEGT. This CDR3 is built from 15 residues. For the CDR3, the DNA is TGTGCCAGCAGCGAGAGACAGGGAGGCTCCTACGAGCAGTACTTC. It specifies CASSERQGGSYEQYF.

The rearrangement joins TRBV23-1 to TRBJ1-2; D is uncertain. TRBV23-1 is identified as an open reading frame with a role that is uncertain. The CDR3 covers 14 residues. The ends were cut back, 3 bases at V and 8 bases at J, with 16 bases in the middle. This CDR3 reads CASSQVRAERGYTF. The CDR3 nucleotides read TGCGCCAGCAGTCAGGTGCGGGCAGAAAGGGGCTACACCTTC.

The CDR3 reads CSASLAATQYF. CDR3 coding DNA: TGCAGTGCTAGCCTAGCGGCGACCCAGTACTTC. The chain couples TRBV20-1 to TRBJ2-5; TRBD2 matches at 7 bases. CDR1 and CDR2 (germline): DFQATT, SNEGSKA (reference sequence). The CDR3 is 11 amino acids. The J segment lost 7 bases and the V segment lost 3 bases, leaving 2 bases of the junction unmatched.

This chain connects TRBV4-1 to TRBJ2-7, with 8 bases lining up with TRBD2. The CDR3 consists of 16 residues. CDR1 and CDR2 from the germline V gene are MGHRA and YSYEKL. The ends lost 3 bases at V and 0 bases at J; junction bases unmatched: 7. CDR3 in DNA: TGCGCCAGCAGCCATTATAGCGGGACCAACTCCTACGAGCAGTACTTC. This sequence encodes CASSHYSGTNSYEQYF.

The V gene is TRBV7-9, the J gene TRBJ1-1; D remains ambiguous. V was clipped by 10 bases and J by 0 bases, with 9 bases between them. The germline V gene has CDR1 SEHNR and CDR2 FQNEAQ (reference sequence). CDR3 length: 12 residues. CDR3 bases: TGTGCCACTTCACGAGTGAACACTGAAGCTTTCTTT. Translation: CATSRVNTEAFF.

The chain couples TRBV5-4 to TRBJ2-1, with D unclear. The CDR3 is 15 residues long. The germline gives CDR1 SGHNT, CDR2 YYREEE (reference sequence). V was pared by 0 bases and J by 0 bases, with 7 bases between. CDR3 protein: CASSLGVNSYNEQFF. CDR3 in DNA: TGTGCCAGCAGCTTGGGAGTAAACTCCTACAATGAGCAGTTCTTC.

This chain joins TRBV5-1 and TRBJ1-2; the match to TRBD1 covers 10 bases. Germline V gene sequence: CDR1 SGHRS, CDR2 YFSETQ. The CDR3 runs to 15 residues. Trimming removed 0 bases from V and 7 bases from J; junction bases left unmatched: 6. The CDR3, as DNA: TGCGCCAGCAGCTTGGGGACAGGGGGTGTAAGTGGCTACACCTTC. This gives the protein CASSLGTGGVSGYTF.

The J gene is TRBJ1-2, the V gene TRBV9, with D possibly TRBD1 on 5 matching bases. V gave up 0 bases and J gave up 3 bases, with 6 bases separating them. This CDR3 comprises 13 residues. The germline CDR1 and CDR2 sequences are SGDLS and YYNGEE. In nucleotides, the CDR3 is TGTGCCAGCAGCGTAGGGGGCTACTATGGCTACACCTTC. Protein sequence: CASSVGGYYGYTF.